This T cell receptor (beta chain) was retrieved from a study of response to subunit inactivated influenza vaccine. Whole-study results and caveats: Authors proposed each seasonal influenza vaccination draws in few new T cells.

The CDR3 has 16 residues. V was clipped by 0 bases and J by 3 bases; unmatched bases: 4. The germline CDR1 and CDR2 sequences are KGHDR and SFDVKD. One entry per CDR3 protein, called by TCRdb with MiXCR from the RT-PCR reads. The sample lists about 150,000 distinct CDR3 sequences; approximately 11% were seen once. This clonotype was seen only a few times. Its specificity is unknown. The V gene is TRBV24-1, the J gene TRBJ2-1; 7 bases align to TRBD1. Sequencing was performed on CD8+ T cells sorted from PBMCs, taken roughly 24 months after vaccination. This clonotype originated in a man between 50 and 69 years old who received an inactivated influenza vaccine. CDR3 sequence reads: CATSDLGTVNYNEQFF. The CDR3 coding sequence is TGTGCCACCAGTGATTTGGGGACAGTTAACTACAATGAGCAGTTCTTC.